The 17 T cell receptor beta chains below all came from one sample that was sequenced in a study of T cells in Graves' hyperthyroidism and ophthalmopathy. TCR beta CDR3 regions were amplified from RNA. A first-round RT-PCR of the TCR CDR3 used the HTBI primer set. Each CDR3 protein gets one entry after TCRdb re-called the multiplex PCR reads with MiXCR. The sample carries fewer than 650,000 distinct CDR3 sequences, around 15% recorded once. Sequencing was performed on blood. The receptor source for this set is a woman in her thirties or forties with Graves' hyperthyroidism.

This clonotype was found many times. This chain links TRBV18 with TRBJ1-1; D is uncertain. V lost 2 bases and J 0 bases, leaving 7 bases between the germline ends. The germline gives CDR1 KGHSH, CDR2 LQKENI. This CDR3 is 14 amino acids long. CDR3 protein: CASSPETLNTEAFF. CDR3 DNA: TGTGCCAGCTCACCAGAGACCCTGAACACTGAAGCTTTCTTT.

This clonotype was found many times. This chain uses TRBV12-3 or TRBV12-4 with TRBJ1-4; 7 nucleotides line up with TRBD1. Trimming at V came to 5 bases and at J to 3 bases, leaving 6 bases not matched to a gene. This CDR3 contains 15 residues. CDR3 coding DNA: TGTGCCAGCAGTGGACAGGTGGCGGCTAATGAAAAACTGTTTTTT. It is translated as CASSGQVAANEKLFF.

The rearrangement joins TRBV7-3 to TRBJ2-3; TRBD2 matches 7 bases. The CDR3 contains 15 residues. V trimming: 0 bases; J trimming: 6 bases; junction bases outside the gene matches: 6. Germline assignment: CDR1 SGHTA and CDR2 FQGTGA. CDR3 loop: CASSLTASGEDTQYF. DNA for the CDR3: TGTGCCAGCAGCTTAACGGCTAGCGGCGAGGATACGCAGTATTTT.

This clonotype was seen repeatedly, ten times or more. This chain connects TRBV6-1 to TRBJ2-5; a possible D gene is TRBD1 (7 bases). CDR3 length: 21 residues. V dropped 7 bases and J dropped 6 bases, with 39 bases sitting between them. CDR1 MNHNS and CDR2 SASEGT come from the germline V gene. CDR3 DNA sequence: TGTGCCAGCACCCTAAGGAGGGGGCGCGACCTGGATTTCGGGGAGTTGAAGACCCAGTACTTC. Its translation is CASTLRRGRDLDFGELKTQYF.

The V call is TRBV28, the J call TRBJ1-2; the match to TRBD1 covers 12 bases. Germline V gene data show CDR1 as MDHEN and CDR2 as SYDVKM. CDR3 length: 16 residues. J gave up 9 bases and V 3 bases, and 11 bases lay outside the gene matches. The CDR3 spells CASSFVGGTGGARYTF. The CDR3 region has the DNA TGTGCCAGCAGTTTCGTTGGTGGGACAGGGGGCGCACGCTACACCTTC.

The table lists this clonotype with many counts. The V gene is TRBV12-3 or TRBV12-4, the J gene TRBJ1-2, with 7 positions matching TRBD1. CDR3 length equals 14 residues. The trim removed 5 bases at V and 0 bases at J, leaving 3 bases unmatched. Here the CDR3 reads CASSRGTANYGYTF. For the CDR3, the DNA is TGTGCCAGCAGTAGAGGGACAGCTAACTATGGCTACACCTTC.

This clonotype appeared many times. The genes are TRBV7-2 and TRBJ2-3; tentatively, D is TRBD2 (5 bases). Trimming removed 6 bases from V and 1 base from J, with 11 bases in between. The V gene's germline CDR1 is SGHTA and CDR2 FQGNSA. CDR3 length: 14 residues. CDR3 nucleotide sequence: TGTGCCAGCAGGAACCTCGGGGGCACAGATACGCAGTATTTT. The encoded protein is CASRNLGGTDTQYF.

Many counts were recorded for this clonotype. The chain uses TRBV6-1 and TRBJ2-5, with 7 positions matching TRBD1. This CDR3 spans 14 amino acids. Germline CDR1 and CDR2: MNHNS and SASEGT. With V trimmed by 6 bases and J by 1 base, 5 bases remained unmatched. CDR3: CASRPGQVQETQYF. The CDR3 nucleotides are TGTGCCAGCAGACCTGGACAGGTCCAAGAGACCCAGTACTTC.

The table lists this clonotype with many counts. The chain combines TRBV25-1 with TRBJ1-2; possible D gene TRBD1, 6 bases. Between the trimmed V and J ends, which lost 2 bases and 8 bases, there was a span of 12 bases. From germline, CDR1 is MGHDK and CDR2 SYGVNS. The CDR3 is 13 amino acids. DNA of the CDR3: TGTGCCAGCAGTGAAGGGACAAACAAGGGCTACACCTTC. It encodes CASSEGTNKGYTF.

This chain uses TRBV9 with TRBJ1-5, with D unresolved. The length of the CDR3 is 15 residues. V was trimmed by 0 bases and J by 1 base, leaving 8 bases between them. Per germline, CDR1 SGDLS and CDR2 YYNGEE. The CDR3 protein is CASSVGHESNQPQHF. DNA of the CDR3: TGTGCCAGCAGCGTAGGTCACGAGAGCAATCAGCCCCAGCATTTT.

This clonotype was observed a handful of times. In DNA, the CDR3 is TGTGCCACCAGTGATGCCCGCGGTACAGATACGCAGTATTTT. Protein product: CATSDARGTDTQYF. The genes are TRBV24-1 and TRBJ2-3, with D unresolved. Trimming removed 3 bases at V and 3 bases at J, with 9 bases between. The CDR3 spans 14 residues. Germline CDR1 and CDR2: KGHDR and SFDVKD.

The genes are TRBV7-3 and TRBJ2-7, with 8 nucleotides matching TRBD1. V lost 5 bases to trimming and J lost 9 bases; unmatched junction nucleotides: 6. The CDR3 runs 12 residues. Germline V gene data show CDR1 as SGHTA and CDR2 as FQGTGA. CDR3 protein: CASSPGQGRQYF. CDR3 in DNA: TGTGCCAGCAGCCCCGGACAGGGTCGGCAGTACTTC.

This clonotype was seen a few times. The chain combines TRBV9 with TRBJ2-6; 8 nucleotides line up with TRBD1. CDR3 size: 16 residues. The trim removed 0 bases at V and 1 base at J, leaving 0 bases unmatched. From germline, CDR1 is SGDLS and CDR2 YYNGEE. CDR3 amino acids: CASSVGDRSGANVLTF. The CDR3 DNA follows: TGTGCCAGCAGCGTAGGGGACAGGTCTGGGGCCAACGTCCTGACTTTC.

This clonotype was seen only a few times. The chain links TRBV5-1 to TRBJ1-5; D remains ambiguous. The V end lost 2 bases, the J end lost 6 bases, and 9 bases lay between the germline ends. CDR3 length equals 13 residues. Germline V gene data show CDR1 as SGHRS and CDR2 as YFSETQ. For the CDR3, the DNA is TGCGCCAGCAGCTTAGATGACGGTCAGCCCCAGCATTTT. This gives the protein CASSLDDGQPQHF.

This clonotype was observed at least ten times. The chain carries TRBV2 and TRBJ2-1; TRBD2 aligns across 8 bases. The CDR3 loop spans 14 amino acids. Germline loops: CDR1 SNHLY, CDR2 FYNNEI. V lost 7 bases, J lost 7 bases, and 9 bases stayed unmatched. In DNA, the CDR3 is TGTGCCAGCAAAGAGAGCGGGAGTAGTAATGAGCAGTTCTTC. It yields the protein CASKESGSSNEQFF.

On this clonotype: This may come from a read error, since a much larger clone is one base off. This sequence joins TRBV12-3 or TRBV12-4 and TRBJ2-5, with TRBD2 as a possible D gene (6 bases). The CDR3 runs to 15 residues. The V end lost 0 bases, the J end lost 0 bases, and 8 bases lay between the germline ends. CDR3 residues: CASSLAGGNQETQYF. The CDR3 DNA sequence: TGTGCCAGCAGTTTAGCTGGCGGGAACCAAGAGACCCAGTACTTC.

This clonotype has just a few counts. The chain has TRBV5-1 and TRBJ1-6; D gene unclear. Germline V CDR1 and CDR2: SGHRS, YFSETQ. The CDR3 consists of 15 residues. Trimming left V 0 bases short and J 7 bases short, with 11 bases between. The CDR3 loop reads CASSLEAGGNSPLHF. The CDR3 DNA follows: TGCGCCAGCAGCTTGGAGGCAGGAGGAAATTCACCCCTCCACTTT.